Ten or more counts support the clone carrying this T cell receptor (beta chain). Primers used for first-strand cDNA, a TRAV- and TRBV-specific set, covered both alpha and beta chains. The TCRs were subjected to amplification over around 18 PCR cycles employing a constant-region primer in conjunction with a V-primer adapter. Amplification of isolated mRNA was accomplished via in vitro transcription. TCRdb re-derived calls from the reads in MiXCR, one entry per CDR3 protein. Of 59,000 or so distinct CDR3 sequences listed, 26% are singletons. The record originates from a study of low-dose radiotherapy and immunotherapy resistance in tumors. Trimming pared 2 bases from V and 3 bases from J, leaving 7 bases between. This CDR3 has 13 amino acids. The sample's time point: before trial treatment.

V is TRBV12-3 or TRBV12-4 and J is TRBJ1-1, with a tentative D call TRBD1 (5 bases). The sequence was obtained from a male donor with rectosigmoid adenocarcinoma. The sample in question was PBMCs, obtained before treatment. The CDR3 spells CASSLLGHTEAFF. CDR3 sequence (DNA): TGTGCCAGCAGTTTATTGGGGCACACTGAAGCTTTCTTT.